This TCR beta chain was profiled in a study of a mutant IDH1 vaccine in newly diagnosed glioma. Whole-study results and caveats: Changes in top peripheral clonotypes did not appear linked to pseudoprogression.

This clone was seen only once. Its specificity is not known. The time point was: baseline, week 1 (first vaccination visit). The treatment is: pre-vaccination baseline after standard-of-care therapy. Clones were read by immunoSEQ multiplex PCR, and TCRdb kept only the in-frame ones, dropping some. This table has about 35,000 clones, 70% to 90% appearing once. With V trimmed by 2 bases and J by 7 bases, 5 bases remained unmatched. The germline CDR1 and CDR2 sequences are MNHEY and SVGAGI. The CDR3 sequence is 14 residues long. The receptor comes from a middle-aged woman with glioma. J is TRBJ1-1 and V is TRBV6-5; TRBD1 aligns across 9 bases. Specimen: PBMCs, collected from a glioma patient treated with radiotherapy, temozolomide or both. The CDR3 DNA sequence: TGTGCCAGCAGTTACACAGGGGGCTCCGGTGAAGCTTTCTTT. It is translated as CASSYTGGSGEAFF.